A selection of T cell receptor beta chains follows, all from one sample in a study of cytomegalovirus exposure and HLA in healthy donors. Produced via immunoSEQ multiplex PCR; TCRdb's table is partial and in-frame only. Of 150,000 to 180,000 clones in the sample, 70% to 90% were seen once. The sample consisted of PBMCs. These receptors were taken from a woman aged 40 to 50 in good health and CMV-seropositive. The conserved cysteine and the conserved F or W are not part of the CDR3 here. The order of the fields is V gene, J gene, clone size, CDR3 protein. A row's size may be missing; if present it is once, few, many or a size class.

>TRBV7-8|TRBJ2-7|-
ASSLRGGRNEQY
>TRBV28|TRBJ2-7|-
ASCEGLAGSYEQY
>TRBV30|TRBJ2-3|-
AWSVVGGTDTQY
>TRBV7-9|TRBJ1-1|once
ASSDRARGTEAF
>TRBV19|TRBJ1-1|-
ASSAGGRSTEAF
>TRBV5-8|TRBJ2-1|once
ASSLALLAGSYNEQF
>TRBV7-8|TRBJ2-3|-
ASSPSGVGTDTQY
>TRBV27|TRBJ1-3|-
ASSPTGGGNTIY
>TRBV7-9|TRBJ2-3|-
ASSLALSGRAWDTQY
>TRBV2|TRBJ1-4|-
ATGTGGYEKLF
>TRBV19|TRBJ1-1|-
ASSKPDGGDTEAF
>TRBV27|TRBJ2-1|-
ASSFFSGRGNEQF
>TRBV7-6|TRBJ2-3|-
ASSLPSGVSTDTQY
>TRBV9|TRBJ2-1|-
ASSELAGGPYNEQF
>TRBV4-2|TRBJ2-1|-
ASSQDLGEAGDEQF
>TRBV4-2|TRBJ2-3|-
ASSQRQTTDTQY
>TRBV11-2|TRBJ2-7|-
ASSLIRQGGRQY
>TRBV7-3|TRBJ2-3|-
ASSLSGRGPDTQY
>TRBV30|TRBJ2-2|-
AWSVRGPGELF
>TRBV5-4|TRBJ2-1|-
ASSSLAEQF
>TRBV18|TRBJ1-4|-
ASSATGAGTNEKLF
>TRBV7-9|TRBJ1-2|-
ASTETGANGYT
>TRBV19|TRBJ2-7|-
ASRNLLRDPYEQY
>TRBV5-1|TRBJ1-2|-
ASSPPDWTYGYT
>TRBV9|TRBJ1-2|few
ASRRRGGSNYGYT
>TRBV6-4|TRBJ1-1|few
ASSVTLNTEAF
>TRBV6-6|TRBJ2-7|-
ASSFLAGGSREQY
>TRBV21-1|TRBJ2-1|-
ASSNRRSYNEQF
>TRBV11-2|TRBJ2-2|-
ASSHLAGGPGELF
>TRBV27|TRBJ2-5|-
ASSLFGTAETQY
>TRBV6-5|TRBJ1-1|-
ASGDRRTEAF
>TRBV9|TRBJ2-7|-
ASSSGAYEQY
>TRBV29-1|TRBJ1-2|-
SVVGGNYGYT
>TRBV30|TRBJ2-2|-
AWRGLAGNTGELF
>TRBV7-8|TRBJ2-7|once
ASSEGDRGPYEQY
>TRBV10-1|TRBJ1-1|-
ASSVGPRTEAF
>TRBV13|TRBJ1-1|-
ASSLEAGRRAEAF
>TRBV2|TRBJ2-2|once
ASSRQGVRDSSNTGELF
>TRBV7-9|TRBJ2-3|-
ASSRVAGSTDTQY
>TRBV28|TRBJ1-5|-
ASRSPAGSNQPQH
>TRBV6-1|TRBJ1-1|-
ASSVREADTEAF
>TRBV5-1|TRBJ2-1|-
ASSPGLAGGPSTEQF
>TRBV7-9|TRBJ2-1|few
ASRLSGGHNEQF
>TRBV11-2|TRBJ2-5|once
ASSLTTVQEQETQY
>TRBV2|TRBJ2-1|-
ASRKQTIYEQF
>TRBV11-3|TRBJ2-7|-
ASSPGDTGYEQY
>TRBV5-1|TRBJ2-3|-
ASSLAVGAGGPRTDTQY
>TRBV28|TRBJ1-1|-
ASIRTGNTEAF
>TRBV30|TRBJ2-7|-
AWSDPDRSYEQY
>TRBV5-6|TRBJ2-2|-
ASSLAGGPPTGELF
>TRBV11-3|TRBJ2-7|-
ASSLEGGPEQY
>TRBV30|TRBJ2-5|-
AFQGLAGQETQY
>TRBV11-2|TRBJ2-5|few
ASSPSGGQETQY
>TRBV28|TRBJ1-5|few
ASIPISGSNQPQH
>TRBV6-1|TRBJ2-3|-
ASSETSGSEIDTQY
>TRBV7-9|TRBJ1-1|few
ASSPTRPISNTEAF
>TRBV10-3|TRBJ2-2|once
AISGGGKTGELF
>TRBV28|TRBJ2-1|-
ASTPETSGSLPSYNEQF